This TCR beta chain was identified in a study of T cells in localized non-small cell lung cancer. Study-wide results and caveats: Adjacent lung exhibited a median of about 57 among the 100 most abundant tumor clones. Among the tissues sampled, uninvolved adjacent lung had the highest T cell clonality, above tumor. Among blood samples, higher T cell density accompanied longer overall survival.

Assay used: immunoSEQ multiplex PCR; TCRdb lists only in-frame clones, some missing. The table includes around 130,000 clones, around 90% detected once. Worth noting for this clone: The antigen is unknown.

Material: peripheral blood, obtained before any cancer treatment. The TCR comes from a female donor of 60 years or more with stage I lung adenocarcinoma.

The CDR3: CASSPAGGPGDTQYF. The CDR3 nucleotides read TGTGCCAGCAGCCCAGCGGGAGGGCCTGGAGATACGCAGTATTTT. V usage is TRBV7-3 and J usage is TRBJ2-3, with TRBD2 matching over 10 bases. This CDR3 is 15 amino acids long. CDR1 SGHTA and CDR2 FQGTGA come from the germline V gene. Trimming took 5 bases from V and 5 from J; bases not matched to a gene: 7.